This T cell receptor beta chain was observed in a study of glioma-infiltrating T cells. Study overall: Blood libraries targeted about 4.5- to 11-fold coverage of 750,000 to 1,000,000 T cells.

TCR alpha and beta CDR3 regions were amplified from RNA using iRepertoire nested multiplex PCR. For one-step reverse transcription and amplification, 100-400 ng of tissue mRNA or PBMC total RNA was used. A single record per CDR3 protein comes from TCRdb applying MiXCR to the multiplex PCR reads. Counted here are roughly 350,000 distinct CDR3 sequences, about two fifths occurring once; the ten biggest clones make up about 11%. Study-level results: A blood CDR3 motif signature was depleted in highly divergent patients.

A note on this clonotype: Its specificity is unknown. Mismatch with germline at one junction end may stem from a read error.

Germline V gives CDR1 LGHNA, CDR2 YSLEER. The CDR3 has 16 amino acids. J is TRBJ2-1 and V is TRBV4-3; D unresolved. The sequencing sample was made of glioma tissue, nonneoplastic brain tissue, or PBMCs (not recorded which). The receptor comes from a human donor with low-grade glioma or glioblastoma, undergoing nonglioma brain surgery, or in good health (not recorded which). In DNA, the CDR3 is TGCGCCGGCAGCCAAGACGGGTACGGCGACTACAATGAGCAGTTCTTC. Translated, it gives CAGSQDGYGDYNEQFF.